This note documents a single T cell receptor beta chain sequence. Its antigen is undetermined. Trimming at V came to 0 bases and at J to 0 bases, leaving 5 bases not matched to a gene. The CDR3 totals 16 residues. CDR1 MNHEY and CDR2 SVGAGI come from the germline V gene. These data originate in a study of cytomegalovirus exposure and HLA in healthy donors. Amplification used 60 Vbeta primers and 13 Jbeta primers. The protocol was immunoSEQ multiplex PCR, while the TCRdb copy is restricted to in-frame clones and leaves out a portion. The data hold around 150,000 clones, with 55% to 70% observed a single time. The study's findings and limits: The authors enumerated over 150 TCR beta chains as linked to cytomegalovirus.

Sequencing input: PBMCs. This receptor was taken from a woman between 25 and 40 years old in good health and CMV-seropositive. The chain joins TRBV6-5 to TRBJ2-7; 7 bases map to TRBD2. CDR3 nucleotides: TGTGCCAGCAGTTACTCGGCAGGGAGGGACTCCTACGAGCAGTACTTC. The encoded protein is CASSYSAGRDSYEQYF.